These 9 T cell receptor beta chains share one sample of origin, sequenced in a study of blood T cell repertoires in COVID-19. TCRdb's copy holds only in-frame clones and misses some; the assay was immunoSEQ multiplex PCR. The sample carries hundreds of thousands of clones, around 87% recorded once. The sample consisted of peripheral blood. The receptors here all came from a woman aged 55-75 years with COVID-19, enrolled during active disease.

The chain links TRBV15 to TRBJ1-1; maybe TRBD1 (5 bases). CDR3 length: 13 amino acids. Between the trimmed V and J ends, which lost 0 bases and 3 bases, there was a span of 5 bases. Germline V gene lookup returns CDR1 LNHNV and CDR2 YYDKDF (reference sequence). CDR3 amino acids: CATSREGDTEAFF. The CDR3 region has the DNA TGTGCCACCAGCAGAGAAGGGGACACTGAAGCTTTCTTT.

The chain employs TRBV27 and TRBJ1-1; 8 bases align to TRBD1. The germline CDR1 and CDR2 sequences are MNHEY and SMNVEV (reference sequence). The trim removed 7 bases at V and 5 bases at J, leaving 6 bases unmatched. This CDR3 spans 13 amino acids. CDR3: CASTADRATEAFF. CDR3 DNA sequence: TGTGCCAGCACCGCGGACAGGGCAACTGAAGCTTTCTTT.

The chain links TRBV11-2 to TRBJ2-1, with 10 bases identical to TRBD1. Germline CDR1 SGHAT, CDR2 FQNNGV. The CDR3 has 13 residues. The trim removed 8 bases at V and 6 bases at J, leaving 4 bases unmatched. The DNA for the CDR3 is TGTGCCAGCGTCCGGGACAGGGGCAATGAGCAGTTCTTC. This codes for CASVRDRGNEQFF.

This chain links TRBV28 with TRBJ1-2, with D possibly matching TRBD1 (5 bases). The CDR3 has 11 residues. Trimming removed 11 bases from V and 0 bases from J, with 7 bases in between. Germline V CDR1 and CDR2: MDHEN, SYDVKM. The CDR3 loop reads CAAQANYGYTF. CDR3 DNA sequence: TGTGCCGCACAGGCTAACTATGGCTACACCTTC.

The V call is TRBV7-9, the J call TRBJ1-5, with 11 bases fitting TRBD1. CDR1 and CDR2 from the germline V gene are SEHNR and FQNEAQ (reference sequence). J lost 7 bases, V lost 4 bases, and 6 bases had no gene match. The CDR3 consists of 15 residues. CDR3 sequence (DNA): TGTGCCAGCAGCTCCGGACAGGGGGCCGTGCAGCCCCAGCATTTT. It specifies CASSSGQGAVQPQHF. The whole variable domain, filled in from reference TRBV7-9 and TRBJ1-5, reads DTGVSQNPRHKITKRGQNVTFRCDPISEHNRLYWYRQTLGQGPEFLTYFQNEAQLEKSRLLSDRFSAERPKGSFSTLEIQRTEQGDSAMYLCASSSGQGAVQPQHFGDGTRLSIL.

The chain couples TRBV4-1 to TRBJ2-7, with 10 positions matching TRBD1. V trimming: 4 bases; J trimming: 4 bases; junction bases outside the gene matches: 7. The CDR3 is 15 residues long. Germline CDR1 reads MGHRA; CDR2 reads YSYEKL. The CDR3 DNA reads as TGCGCCAGCAGCCCAAACCGGGACAGGGGTTACGAGCAGTACTTC. Its translation is CASSPNRDRGYEQYF.

CDR3: CASSYTTGGGTEAFF. As DNA, the CDR3 is TGTGCCAGCAGTTACACTACAGGGGGCGGTACTGAAGCTTTCTTT. The chain is built from TRBV6-5 and TRBJ1-1; 9 nucleotides agree with TRBD1. This CDR3 spans 15 amino acids. Trimming cost V 2 bases and J 5 bases; bases outside gene matches: 6. Per germline, CDR1 MNHEY and CDR2 SVGAGI.

The chain has TRBV5-1 and TRBJ2-2, with 12 bases aligning to TRBD2. The ends lost 3 bases at V and 6 bases at J; junction bases unmatched: 3. Germline CDR1 reads SGHRS; CDR2 reads YFSETQ. The CDR3 runs 15 residues. CDR3 in amino acids: CASSSSGGASGELFF. In nucleotides, the CDR3 is TGCGCCAGCAGCTCTAGCGGGGGGGCCTCCGGGGAGCTGTTTTTT.

The chain recombines TRBV5-6 with TRBJ1-1; D unclear. V was trimmed by 6 bases and J by 0 bases, leaving 15 bases between them. This CDR3 contains 15 residues. Germline V lookup: CDR1 SGHDT, CDR2 YYEEEE. CDR3 residues: CASTVLVRLNTEAFF. The CDR3 DNA is TGTGCCAGCACTGTGCTGGTTAGATTGAACACTGAAGCTTTCTTT.